The 2 T cell receptor beta chains in this list originate from one sample, sequenced in a study of blood T cell repertoires in COVID-19. TCRdb's table, derived via immunoSEQ multiplex PCR, lists solely in-frame clones and lacks some. Of about 190,000 clones in the sample, about 81% were seen once. Sequenced material: peripheral blood. The source of these receptors is an elderly woman with COVID-19, enrolled during active disease.

The chain uses TRBV5-5 and TRBJ1-6; a possible D gene is TRBD1 (6 bases). The germline gives CDR1 SGHKS, CDR2 YYEKEE (reference sequence). The V end lost 2 bases, the J end lost 4 bases, and 10 bases lay between the germline ends. The CDR3 contains 15 residues. CDR3 in amino acids: CASSLDRLYNSPLHF. The CDR3, as DNA: TGTGCCAGCAGCTTAGACAGGTTATATAATTCACCCCTCCACTTT.

The CDR3 is CASSLGDSYATNEKLFF. The CDR3, as DNA: TGCGCCAGCAGCTTGGGGGACAGTTATGCAACTAATGAAAAACTGTTTTTT. V is TRBV5-1 and J is TRBJ1-4; 7 bases are shared with TRBD1. The ends lost 0 bases at V and 0 bases at J; junction bases unmatched: 5. Germline CDR1 reads SGHRS; CDR2 reads YFSETQ. The CDR3 has 17 residues. The whole variable domain, filled in from reference TRBV5-1 and TRBJ1-4, reads KAGVTQTPRYLIKTRGQQVTLSCSPISGHRSVSWYQQTPGQGLQFLFEYFSETQRNKGNFPGRFSGRQFSNSRSEMNVSTLELGDSALYLCASSLGDSYATNEKLFFGSGTQLSVL.